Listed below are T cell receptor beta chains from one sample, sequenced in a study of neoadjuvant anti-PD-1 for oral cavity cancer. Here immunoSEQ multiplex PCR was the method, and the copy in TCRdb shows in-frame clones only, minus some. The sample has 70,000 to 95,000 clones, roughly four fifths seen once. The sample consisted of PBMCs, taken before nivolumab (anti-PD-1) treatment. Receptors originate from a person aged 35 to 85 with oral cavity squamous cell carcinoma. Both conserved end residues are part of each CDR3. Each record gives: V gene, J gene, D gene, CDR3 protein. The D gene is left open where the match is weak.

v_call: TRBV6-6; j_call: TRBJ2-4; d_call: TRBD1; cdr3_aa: CASITDREKNIQYF
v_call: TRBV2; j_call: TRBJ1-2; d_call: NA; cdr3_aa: CATQLANYGYTF
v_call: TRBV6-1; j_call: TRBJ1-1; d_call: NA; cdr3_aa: CASSAGVLNTEAFF
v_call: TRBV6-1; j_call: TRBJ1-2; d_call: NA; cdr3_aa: CASSPASGQTNGYTF
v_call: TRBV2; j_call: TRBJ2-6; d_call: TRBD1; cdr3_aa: CASSEVGQYSGANVLTF
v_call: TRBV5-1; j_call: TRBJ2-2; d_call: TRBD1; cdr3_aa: CASSPGQGTNTGELFF
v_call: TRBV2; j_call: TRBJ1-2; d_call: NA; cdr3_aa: CASSDITGRYGYTF
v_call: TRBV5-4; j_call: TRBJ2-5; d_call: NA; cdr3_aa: CASSPTVKETQYF
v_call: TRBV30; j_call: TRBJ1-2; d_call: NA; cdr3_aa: CAQLPDGYGYTF
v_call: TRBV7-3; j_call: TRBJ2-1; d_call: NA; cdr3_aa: CASSLEGSPYNEQFF
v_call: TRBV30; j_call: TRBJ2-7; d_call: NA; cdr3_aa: CAWSVHLYEQYF
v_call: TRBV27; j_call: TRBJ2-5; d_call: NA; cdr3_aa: CASSVPLGETQYF
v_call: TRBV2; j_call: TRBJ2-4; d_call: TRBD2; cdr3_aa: CASSFGLAGAKNIQYF
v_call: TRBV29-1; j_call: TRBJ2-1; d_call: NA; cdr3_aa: CSAGAEAEQFF
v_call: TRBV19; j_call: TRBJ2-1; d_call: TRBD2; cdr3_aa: CASSIAGGPYNEQFF
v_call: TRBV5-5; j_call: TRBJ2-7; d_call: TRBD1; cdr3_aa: CASGDRLDRYEQYF
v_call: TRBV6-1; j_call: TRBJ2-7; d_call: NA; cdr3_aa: CASSEGVSRQYEQYF
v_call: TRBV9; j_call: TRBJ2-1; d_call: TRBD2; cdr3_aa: CASSATSGRANEQFF
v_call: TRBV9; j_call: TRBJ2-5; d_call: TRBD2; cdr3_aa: CASSLGTSGSQTQYF
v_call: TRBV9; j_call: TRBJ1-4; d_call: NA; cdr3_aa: CASSAGRSTNEKLFF
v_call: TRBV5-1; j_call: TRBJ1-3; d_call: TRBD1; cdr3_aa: CASSLRTGEGNTIYF
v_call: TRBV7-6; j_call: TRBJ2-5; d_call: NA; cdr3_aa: CASSPEGPGRQETQYF
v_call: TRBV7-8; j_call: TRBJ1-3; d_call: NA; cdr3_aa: CASSLFRPGSSSGNTIYF
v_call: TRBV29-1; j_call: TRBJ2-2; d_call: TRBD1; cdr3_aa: CSVDRVPNTGELFF
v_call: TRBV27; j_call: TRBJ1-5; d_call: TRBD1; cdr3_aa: CASPDRGRQPQHF
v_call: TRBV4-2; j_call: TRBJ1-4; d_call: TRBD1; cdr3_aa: CASSQGQGNEKLFF
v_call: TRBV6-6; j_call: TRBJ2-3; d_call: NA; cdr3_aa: CASTWRESTDTQYF
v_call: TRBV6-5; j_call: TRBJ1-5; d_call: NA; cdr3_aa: CASSPTGGGGQPQHF
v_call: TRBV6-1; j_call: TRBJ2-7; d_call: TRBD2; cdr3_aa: CASSEAPPSLAGSYEQYF
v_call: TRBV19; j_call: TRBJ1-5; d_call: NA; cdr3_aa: CASTLSGPKGVSQPQHF
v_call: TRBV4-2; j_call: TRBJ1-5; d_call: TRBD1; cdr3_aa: CASSQDLLTGRRPQHF
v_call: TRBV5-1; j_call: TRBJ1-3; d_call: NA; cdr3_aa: CASSLWGTSGNTIYF
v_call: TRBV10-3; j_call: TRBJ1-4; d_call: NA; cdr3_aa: CAIRRTGATNEKLFF
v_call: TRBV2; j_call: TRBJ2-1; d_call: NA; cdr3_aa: CASSEGLEKFF
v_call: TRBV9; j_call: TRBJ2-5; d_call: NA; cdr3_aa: CASSSSVGLETQYF
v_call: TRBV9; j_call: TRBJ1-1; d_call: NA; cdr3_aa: CASSPLVGGSTEAFF
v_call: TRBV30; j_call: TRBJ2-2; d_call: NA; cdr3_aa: CACSSQGFGELFF